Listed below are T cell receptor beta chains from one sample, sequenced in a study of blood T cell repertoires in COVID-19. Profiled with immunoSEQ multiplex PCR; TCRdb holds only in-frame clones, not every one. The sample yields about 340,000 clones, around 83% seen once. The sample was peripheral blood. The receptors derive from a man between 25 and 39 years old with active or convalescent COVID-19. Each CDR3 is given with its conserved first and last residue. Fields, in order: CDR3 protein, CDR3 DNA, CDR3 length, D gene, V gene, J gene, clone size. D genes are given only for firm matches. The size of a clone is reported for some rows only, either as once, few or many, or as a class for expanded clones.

CDR3 protein: CASSQTAGGLSYNEQFF
CDR3 DNA: TGCGCCAGCAGCCAAACCGCGGGGGGCCTCTCCTACAATGAGCAGTTCTTC
CDR3 length: 17
D gene: TRBD2
V gene: TRBV4-1
J gene: TRBJ2-1
clone size: NA

CDR3 protein: CASSVRGVDEQFF
CDR3 DNA: TGTGCCAGCAGTGTCCGGGGGGTCGATGAGCAGTTCTTC
CDR3 length: 13
D gene: TRBD2
V gene: TRBV25-1
J gene: TRBJ2-1
clone size: few

CDR3 protein: CASSLDEGLSMGYTF
CDR3 DNA: TGTGCCAGCAGCTTAGATGAGGGACTGTCTATGGGCTACACCTTC
CDR3 length: 15
D gene: NA
V gene: TRBV7-6
J gene: TRBJ1-2
clone size: NA

CDR3 protein: CASSFRGGEQYF
CDR3 DNA: TGCGCCAGCAGCTTCAGGGGTGGCGAGCAGTACTTC
CDR3 length: 12
D gene: NA
V gene: TRBV5-1
J gene: TRBJ2-7
clone size: NA

CDR3 protein: CASSLGSHRAGELFF
CDR3 DNA: TGTGCCAGCAGTTTAGGGAGCCACCGGGCCGGGGAGCTGTTTTTT
CDR3 length: 15
D gene: NA
V gene: TRBV28
J gene: TRBJ2-2
clone size: NA

CDR3 protein: CATSRGGRKETQYF
CDR3 DNA: TGTGCCACCAGCAGAGGGGGGCGGAAAGAGACCCAGTACTTC
CDR3 length: 14
D gene: NA
V gene: TRBV15
J gene: TRBJ2-5
clone size: NA

CDR3 protein: CASSTGQGGVHF
CDR3 DNA: TGTGCCAGCAGCACCGGACAGGGCGGGGTCCACTTT
CDR3 length: 12
D gene: TRBD1
V gene: TRBV7-9
J gene: TRBJ1-6
clone size: NA

CDR3 protein: CASSADRGFYNEQFF
CDR3 DNA: TGCGCCAGCAGCGCTGACAGGGGGTTCTACAATGAGCAGTTCTTC
CDR3 length: 15
D gene: TRBD1
V gene: TRBV4-3
J gene: TRBJ2-1
clone size: NA

CDR3 protein: CASSQEHRNTEAFF
CDR3 DNA: TGTGCCAGCAGCCAAGAACACAGGAACACTGAAGCTTTCTTT
CDR3 length: 14
D gene: NA
V gene: TRBV3-1/TRBV3-2
J gene: TRBJ1-1
clone size: NA

CDR3 protein: CAISESMGAQVGNQPQHF
CDR3 DNA: TGTGCCATCAGTGAGTCGATGGGCGCACAGGTGGGCAATCAGCCCCAGCATTTT
CDR3 length: 18
D gene: NA
V gene: TRBV10-3
J gene: TRBJ1-5
clone size: NA

CDR3 protein: CASSIYRRGIQVLTF
CDR3 DNA: TGTGCCAGTAGTATTTACAGGCGGGGGATACAGGTCCTGACTTTC
CDR3 length: 15
D gene: TRBD2
V gene: TRBV19
J gene: TRBJ2-6
clone size: NA

CDR3 protein: CATSGSVTDTQYF
CDR3 DNA: TGTGCCACCAGTGGCAGCGTCACAGATACGCAGTATTTT
CDR3 length: 13
D gene: NA
V gene: TRBV24-1
J gene: TRBJ2-3
clone size: NA

CDR3 protein: CASSPRDRQGQPQHF
CDR3 DNA: TGTGCCAGCAGCCCCCGGGACAGACAGGGGCAGCCCCAGCATTTT
CDR3 length: 15
D gene: TRBD1
V gene: TRBV7-8
J gene: TRBJ1-5
clone size: NA

CDR3 protein: CASRPTTTGGGIANEQFF
CDR3 DNA: TGTGCAAGTCGCCCAACTACTACCGGCGGCGGGATTGCGAATGAGCAGTTCTTC
CDR3 length: 18
D gene: NA
V gene: TRBV12-2
J gene: TRBJ2-1
clone size: NA

CDR3 protein: CSVLGLATDTQYF
CDR3 DNA: TGCAGCGTTCTCGGACTAGCGACAGATACGCAGTATTTT
CDR3 length: 13
D gene: TRBD2
V gene: TRBV29-1
J gene: TRBJ2-3
clone size: NA

CDR3 protein: CASAFRGNYGYTF
CDR3 DNA: TGTGCCAGCGCCTTTCGGGGGAACTATGGCTACACCTTC
CDR3 length: 13
D gene: NA
V gene: TRBV6-5
J gene: TRBJ1-2
clone size: NA

CDR3 protein: CASSFLASGRPQETQYF
CDR3 DNA: TGTGCCAGCAGCTTTTTGGCTAGCGGGAGGCCACAAGAGACCCAGTACTTC
CDR3 length: 17
D gene: TRBD2
V gene: TRBV7-2
J gene: TRBJ2-5
clone size: NA

CDR3 protein: CASSPRGDGYTF
CDR3 DNA: TGTGCCAGCTCACCTCGGGGGGACGGCTACACCTTC
CDR3 length: 12
D gene: NA
V gene: TRBV18
J gene: TRBJ1-2
clone size: NA

CDR3 protein: CSVAITVGTEAFF
CDR3 DNA: TGCAGCGTTGCTATAACGGTCGGCACTGAAGCTTTCTTT
CDR3 length: 13
D gene: NA
V gene: TRBV29-1
J gene: TRBJ1-1
clone size: NA

CDR3 protein: CASSSIPGTGGVYGYTF
CDR3 DNA: TGTGCCAGCAGCTCCATTCCCGGGACAGGGGGCGTCTATGGCTACACCTTC
CDR3 length: 17
D gene: TRBD1
V gene: TRBV7-3
J gene: TRBJ1-2
clone size: NA

CDR3 protein: CASSSSGTSGRNEQFF
CDR3 DNA: TGTGCCAGCAGCTCCTCCGGGACTAGCGGGAGGAATGAGCAGTTCTTC
CDR3 length: 16
D gene: TRBD2
V gene: TRBV7-2
J gene: TRBJ2-1
clone size: NA

CDR3 protein: CATSPGSASTDTQYF
CDR3 DNA: TGTGCCACCAGTCCCGGTAGCGCTTCCACAGATACGCAGTATTTT
CDR3 length: 15
D gene: NA
V gene: TRBV24-1
J gene: TRBJ2-3
clone size: NA

CDR3 protein: CATTGAGMNTGELFF
CDR3 DNA: TGTGCCACAACCGGGGCGGGGATGAACACCGGGGAGCTGTTTTTT
CDR3 length: 15
D gene: NA
V gene: TRBV10-3
J gene: TRBJ2-2
clone size: NA

CDR3 protein: CAISVRDTGELFF
CDR3 DNA: TGTGCCATCAGTGTTCGGGACACCGGGGAGCTGTTTTTT
CDR3 length: 13
D gene: NA
V gene: TRBV10-3
J gene: TRBJ2-2
clone size: NA

CDR3 protein: CATGRGAAGGEQYF
CDR3 DNA: TGTGCCACCGGCAGGGGCGCCGCGGGGGGCGAGCAGTACTTC
CDR3 length: 14
D gene: TRBD2
V gene: TRBV15
J gene: TRBJ2-7
clone size: few

CDR3 protein: CASSLDSQGYEQFF
CDR3 DNA: TGTGCCAGCAGCTTAGATTCCCAGGGATATGAGCAGTTCTTC
CDR3 length: 14
D gene: NA
V gene: TRBV11-3
J gene: TRBJ2-1
clone size: NA

CDR3 protein: CSVWGVRATQYF
CDR3 DNA: TGCAGCGTTTGGGGGGTCAGGGCTACGCAGTATTTT
CDR3 length: 12
D gene: NA
V gene: TRBV29-1
J gene: TRBJ2-3
clone size: NA

CDR3 protein: CASSLAVGNTIYF
CDR3 DNA: TGTGCCAGCAGTCTGGCCGTCGGAAACACCATATATTTT
CDR3 length: 13
D gene: NA
V gene: TRBV7-2
J gene: TRBJ1-3
clone size: NA

CDR3 protein: CATRRDDYGYTF
CDR3 DNA: TGTGCCACCCGGAGGGACGACTATGGCTACACCTTC
CDR3 length: 12
D gene: NA
V gene: TRBV10-3
J gene: TRBJ1-2
clone size: NA

CDR3 protein: CASSSGTVSYNEQFF
CDR3 DNA: TGTGCCAGCAGCTCCGGGACAGTCTCCTACAATGAGCAGTTCTTC
CDR3 length: 15
D gene: TRBD1
V gene: TRBV6-5
J gene: TRBJ2-1
clone size: NA

CDR3 protein: CASSHLDRDGSYEQYF
CDR3 DNA: TGTGCCAGCAGTCACCTGGACAGGGATGGGTCCTACGAGCAGTACTTC
CDR3 length: 16
D gene: TRBD1
V gene: TRBV28
J gene: TRBJ2-7
clone size: once

CDR3 protein: CASSFLQKGNGYTF
CDR3 DNA: TGTGCCAGCAGCTTCCTCCAAAAGGGGAATGGCTACACCTTC
CDR3 length: 14
D gene: NA
V gene: TRBV7-9
J gene: TRBJ1-2
clone size: NA

CDR3 protein: CASRRVTGGRDQPQHF
CDR3 DNA: TGCGCCAGCAGACGAGTCACAGGGGGCAGGGATCAGCCCCAGCATTTT
CDR3 length: 16
D gene: TRBD1
V gene: TRBV4-1
J gene: TRBJ1-5
clone size: NA

CDR3 protein: CASSYSAGGGGYTF
CDR3 DNA: TGTGCCAGCAGTTACTCGGCAGGGGGCGGAGGCTACACCTTC
CDR3 length: 14
D gene: TRBD1
V gene: TRBV6-5
J gene: TRBJ1-2
clone size: once

CDR3 protein: CADTKLQGISSRSGNTIYF
CDR3 DNA: TGTGCCGATACTAAACTACAGGGTATCTCTTCTCGTTCTGGAAACACCATATATTTT
CDR3 length: 19
D gene: NA
V gene: TRBV7-9
J gene: TRBJ1-3
clone size: NA

CDR3 protein: CASSRFPLAGEGETQYF
CDR3 DNA: TGTGCCAGCAGCCGGTTCCCCCTAGCGGGGGAGGGAGAGACCCAGTACTTC
CDR3 length: 17
D gene: TRBD2
V gene: TRBV3-1/TRBV3-2
J gene: TRBJ2-5
clone size: NA

CDR3 protein: CASSPTTTDTQYF
CDR3 DNA: TGTGCCAGCAGCCCGACTACCACAGATACGCAGTATTTT
CDR3 length: 13
D gene: NA
V gene: TRBV7-8
J gene: TRBJ2-3
clone size: few

CDR3 protein: CASSPGGRENYGYTF
CDR3 DNA: TGTGCCAGCAGCCCGGGGGGGAGGGAAAACTATGGCTACACCTTC
CDR3 length: 15
D gene: NA
V gene: TRBV7-6
J gene: TRBJ1-2
clone size: NA

CDR3 protein: CASSQSGDEQFF
CDR3 DNA: TGCGCCAGCAGTCAATCAGGGGATGAGCAGTTCTTC
CDR3 length: 12
D gene: NA
V gene: TRBV23-1
J gene: TRBJ2-1
clone size: NA

CDR3 protein: CAWSRASGSLDEQFF
CDR3 DNA: TGTGCCTGGAGCCGGGCTAGCGGGAGTTTGGATGAGCAGTTCTTC
CDR3 length: 15
D gene: TRBD2
V gene: TRBV30
J gene: TRBJ2-1
clone size: NA

CDR3 protein: CASSMPGQTFEQYF
CDR3 DNA: TGCGCCAGCAGCATGCCGGGACAGACTTTCGAGCAGTACTTC
CDR3 length: 14
D gene: TRBD1
V gene: TRBV5-1
J gene: TRBJ2-7
clone size: NA

CDR3 protein: CASSLHGTNEKLFF
CDR3 DNA: TGTGCCAGCAGCTTGCATGGCACTAATGAAAAACTGTTTTTT
CDR3 length: 14
D gene: NA
V gene: TRBV5-5
J gene: TRBJ1-4
clone size: NA

CDR3 protein: CSVENQGYGYTF
CDR3 DNA: TGCAGCGTTGAGAATCAGGGCTATGGCTACACCTTC
CDR3 length: 12
D gene: NA
V gene: TRBV29-1
J gene: TRBJ1-2
clone size: once

CDR3 protein: CASSRGLAGGETQYF
CDR3 DNA: TGTGCCAGCAGCCGAGGACTAGCGGGTGGAGAGACCCAGTACTTC
CDR3 length: 15
D gene: TRBD2
V gene: TRBV9
J gene: TRBJ2-5
clone size: once

CDR3 protein: CAANNLGLAEAKNIQYF
CDR3 DNA: TGTGCCGCCAACAACCTGGGACTAGCGGAAGCCAAAAACATTCAGTACTTC
CDR3 length: 17
D gene: TRBD2
V gene: TRBV10-3
J gene: TRBJ2-4
clone size: NA

CDR3 protein: CATSRDVAGGNTEAFF
CDR3 DNA: TGTGCCACCAGCAGAGATGTGGCAGGGGGGAACACTGAAGCTTTCTTT
CDR3 length: 16
D gene: TRBD1
V gene: TRBV15
J gene: TRBJ1-1
clone size: NA